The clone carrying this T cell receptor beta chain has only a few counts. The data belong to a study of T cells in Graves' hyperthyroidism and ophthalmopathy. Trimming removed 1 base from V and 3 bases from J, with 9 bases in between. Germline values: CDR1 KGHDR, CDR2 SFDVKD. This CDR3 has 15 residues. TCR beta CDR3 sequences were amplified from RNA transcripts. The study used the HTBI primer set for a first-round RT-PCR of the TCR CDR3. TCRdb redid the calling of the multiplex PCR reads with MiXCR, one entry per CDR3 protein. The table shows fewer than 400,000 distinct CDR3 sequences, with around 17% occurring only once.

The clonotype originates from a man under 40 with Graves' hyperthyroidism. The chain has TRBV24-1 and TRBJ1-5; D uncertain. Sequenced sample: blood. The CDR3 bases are TGTGCCACCAGTGATTTTGGGCACCCCAATCAGCCCCAGCATTTT. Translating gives CATSDFGHPNQPQHF.